The T cell receptor (beta chain) under discussion was sequenced for a study of cytomegalovirus exposure and HLA in healthy donors. Looking at the study overall: A preliminary data release comprised tens of millions of unique TCRs obtained from HLA-typed donors. Study-wide results and limits: In an earlier analysis, productive rearrangement rates for most beta V segments clustered near 87% or 30%. According to reports, the classifier identified cytomegalovirus status with high specificity and sensitivity. In terms of immune exposure information, only CMV serostatus was available.

The PCR ran on 60 Vbeta and 13 Jbeta primers. The assay was immunoSEQ multiplex PCR, and TCRdb's table has in-frame clones only and misses some. The sample includes 150,000 to 170,000 clones, around 79% of them seen just once. Concerning this clone: As yet, its antigen is unknown.

Per the germline V gene, CDR1 is MDHEN and CDR2 is SYDVKM. This CDR3 has 14 amino acids. The V and J ends lost 7 bases and 4 bases respectively, with 16 bases between them. This sequence joins TRBV28 and TRBJ1-2, with D possibly being TRBD1 (5 bases). Sequenced input: PBMCs. The sequence came from a man between 25 and 39 years old in good health and CMV-seropositive. The CDR3 sequence: CASTPPRGGYGYTF. CDR3 in DNA: TGTGCCAGCACTCCCCCCCGGGGGGGCTATGGCTACACCTTC.